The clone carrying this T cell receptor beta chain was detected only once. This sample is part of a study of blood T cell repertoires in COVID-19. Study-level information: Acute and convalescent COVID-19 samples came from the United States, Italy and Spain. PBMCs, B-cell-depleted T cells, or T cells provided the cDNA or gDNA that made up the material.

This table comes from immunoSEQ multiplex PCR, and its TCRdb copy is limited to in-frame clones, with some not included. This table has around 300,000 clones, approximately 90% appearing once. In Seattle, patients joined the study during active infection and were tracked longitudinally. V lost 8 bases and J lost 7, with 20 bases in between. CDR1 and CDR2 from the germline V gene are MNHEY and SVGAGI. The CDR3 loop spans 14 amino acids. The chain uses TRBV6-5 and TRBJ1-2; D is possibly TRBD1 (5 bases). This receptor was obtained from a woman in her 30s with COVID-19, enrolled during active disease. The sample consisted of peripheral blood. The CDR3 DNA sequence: TGTGCCAGCGAAGGGACTTCGGCCCATGTTGGCTACACCTTC. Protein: CASEGTSAHVGYTF.